Sequencing of this T cell receptor beta chain was carried out in a study of OX40 agonist ivuxolimab in advanced cancers. Study as a whole: Partial responses were achieved by three patients, of whom one had hepatocellular carcinoma and two had cutaneous melanoma. Study-wide findings and caveats: The study observed clonal expansion of CD4+ and CD8+ blood T cells by week 6 at 0.1 to 3.0 mg/kg.

V was clipped by 6 bases and J by 6 bases; unmatched bases: 14. The CDR3 is 16 amino acids. From germline, CDR1 is SGHAT and CDR2 FQNNGV. Note on this clone: Its antigen is currently unknown.

Produced via immunoSEQ multiplex PCR; TCRdb's table is partial and in-frame only. The repertoire holds approximately 76,000 clones, with approximately 86% as singletons. This TCR came from an adult with an advanced solid tumor such as melanoma, head and neck, liver or kidney cancer. The specimen was CD4+ or CD8+ T cells sorted from blood, collected in a trial of the OX40 agonist ivuxolimab. The rearrangement joins TRBV11-2 to TRBJ2-3; 8 positions agree with TRBD2. The DNA of the CDR3 is TGTGCCAGCAGTACCTATAGCGGGACCTCGCGCGATACGCAGTATTTT. Translated: CASSTYSGTSRDTQYF.